The clone carrying this T cell receptor (beta chain) came up many times. Losses at the gene ends were 1 base for V and 5 bases for J; bases not matched to a gene: 8. Per germline, CDR1 SGHTA and CDR2 FQGTGA. The CDR3 consists of 17 residues. Authors' methods: Estimation of nucleated cell counts was performed using reference gene primer amplification. Sequenced by immunoSEQ multiplex PCR; TCRdb stores in-frame clones only, minus some. V and J calls and clone size are those listed in that table; D and trimming were worked out from the DNA. This sample yields over 150,000 clones, of which approximately 88% are seen a single time; roughly 7.2% belongs to the top ten. This entry is derived from a study of blood T cell repertoires in COVID-19. Overall study: Sample material is recorded as cDNA or gDNA derived from T cells, B-cell-depleted T cells, or PBMCs.

This clonotype was obtained from a woman aged 40 to 55 with COVID-19, enrolled during active disease. Sequenced sample: peripheral blood. V and J are TRBV7-3 and TRBJ2-1; 10 nucleotides line up with TRBD1. Here the CDR3 DNA reads TGTGCCAGCAGCTTAAGACAGGGGGCCTTCCTTGACAATGAGCAGTTCTTC. Protein: CASSLRQGAFLDNEQFF.